This T cell receptor beta chain was sequenced for a study of vaccination and CD4 T cells after COVID-19 (dated 2022 in TCRdb). At the level of the whole study: Convalescent patients had a positive SARS-CoV-2 result on nasal swab PCR, and of these patients, several had mild disease and one had severe disease. Post-vaccine blood samples were obtained a median of about 77 days after the second vaccine dose, with a range of 14 to 241 days. Participants received two doses of either the Pfizer-BioNTech BNT162b2 vaccine (n=8) or the Moderna mRNA-1273 vaccine (n=2). In 10 COVID-19 convalescent patients and several infection-naive healthy vaccine recipients, researchers compared the spike-specific CD4+ TCR repertoire from before mRNA vaccination with the repertoire from after. For stimulating the cultures, overlapping spike peptide pools were used, derived from SARS-CoV-2 as well as from the common cold coronaviruses HCoV-NL63, HCoV-OC43 and HCoV-229E. Six males and four females were included in the convalescent cohort, with two Hispanic individuals, seven Caucasians, two Asians and one multiracial person represented. Control cultures used a CEFX viral epitope pool as positive control, an HIV-1 Nef peptide pool as negative control, or no peptide. Post-COVID blood samples from convalescent patients were collected a median of roughly 100 days after diagnosis, with a range of roughly 35 to 161 days. Broad study findings and their caveats: Of the vaccine-specific clones in convalescent patients, 304 of 307, or nearly all, reacted only to SARS-CoV-2 spike and did not cross-react with common cold coronaviruses. Although the median number of SARS-CoV-2-reactive clonotypes went up from roughly 19 after infection to about 38 after vaccination, the increase was not significant. Relatively few convalescent patients were included in the study, and early timepoints after natural infection were not analyzed. Among the post-vaccine SARS-CoV-2-reactive clones in convalescent patients, a median approximately 86% showed up only after vaccination, which suggests vaccine-specific priming.

Library method: PCR. DNA from cultured CD4+ T cells was subjected to TCR sequencing with the Oncomine TCR Beta short-read assay at the Johns Hopkins FTIC core. The QIAamp micro DNA kit was used to extract genomic DNA from the cultured CD4+ T cells. Oncomine TCR Beta libraries made from cultured CD4+ T cells were pooled using unique dual indexes and sequenced on an Illumina iSeq 100. Concerning the study's data processing: Non-productive sequences were filtered out, and CDR3s that did not start with C, did not end with F or W, or were shorter than 7 amino acids were discarded. The MANAFEST web application was used to identify antigen-specific clonotypes by comparing peptide-stimulated wells against reference wells and other culture wells. For a clone to be called positive, the clone needed an FDR below 0.05, an odds ratio above 5, and a productive frequency above 0.1% in at least two of three replicate wells. Clonotypes that were significantly expanded in both SARS-CoV-2 spike wells and at least one common cold coronavirus spike condition were defined as cross-reactive. Using R version 3.6.1, CDR3 homology was evaluated through Levenshtein distances (stringdist) along with unrooted phylogenetic trees (ape). TCRdb reran the public reads through fastp at Q25 and MiXCR, keeping productive beta chains. Every entry covers one CDR3 protein and lists the most common genes and DNA from its rows. The V and J calls were not made by the authors but by TCRdb's processing. In all, the sample holds around 9,800 distinct CDR3 sequences, and 25% of those were seen once. In total, the top ten clones hold roughly 24% of the sample.

In light of the paper, this sample's treatment or condition label describes: approximately nine-day PBMC culture with coronavirus spike peptide pools or control peptides (ViraFEST assay). To expand antigen-specific T cells with peptide pools and then pick out the expanded clonotypes through TCR sequencing, the study relied on the ViraFEST assay. The convalescent patients' positive SARS-CoV-2 PCR tests were from March to December 2020, which was before the Alpha, Beta and Delta variants emerged in the United States. Each well held 2.1 million or so PBMCs cultured in IMDM containing around 5.1% human AB serum and 10 IU/ml IL-2, with 7.5 to 10 ug/ml peptide pools added. On days 3 and 7, half of the culture medium was replaced with fresh IL-2-containing medium. After around 11 days of culture, CD4+ T cells were isolated by negative selection using the EasySep CD4+ T cell isolation kit. Ficoll-Paque Plus gradient centrifugation was used to isolate PBMCs from whole blood, and the isolated PBMCs were then either used fresh or cryopreserved at -140C. In general, triplicate wells were set up for every culture condition.

Trimming removed 1 base from V and 7 bases from J, leaving 4 bases between the germline ends. CDR1 is given as SEHNR and CDR2 as FQNEAQ, both from the germline V gene (reference sequence). The CDR3 runs 12 amino acids, cysteine and phenylalanine included. Just CDR3 DNA is preserved here, 36 bases in frame from base 1. This clonotype has more than one count but fewer than ten. Its specific antigen is unknown. The input lacks base qualities; no much larger clone sits a single base away. Rearrangement joined TRBV7-9 to TRBJ2-2, with the D segment identity uncertain. The sample here was CD4+ T cells from blood, cultured in vitro, taken after SARS-CoV-2 vaccination. The origin of this receptor is a human donor who had recovered from COVID-19. The sequence in DNA is TGTGCCAGCAGCTTAGGTGTCGGGGAGCTGTTTTTT. Its protein product is CASSLGVGELFF.